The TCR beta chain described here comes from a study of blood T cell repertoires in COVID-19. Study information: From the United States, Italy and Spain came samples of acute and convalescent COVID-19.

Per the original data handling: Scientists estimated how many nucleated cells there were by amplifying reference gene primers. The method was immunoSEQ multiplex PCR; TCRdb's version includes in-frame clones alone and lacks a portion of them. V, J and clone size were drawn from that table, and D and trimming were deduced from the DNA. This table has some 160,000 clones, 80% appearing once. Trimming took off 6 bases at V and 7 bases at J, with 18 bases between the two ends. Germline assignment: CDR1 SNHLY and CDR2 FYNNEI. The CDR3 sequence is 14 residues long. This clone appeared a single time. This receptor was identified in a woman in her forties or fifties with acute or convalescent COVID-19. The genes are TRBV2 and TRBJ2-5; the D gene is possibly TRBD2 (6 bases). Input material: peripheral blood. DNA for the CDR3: TGTGCCAGCAGCCTCCCTGCCCGGGGGTGGACCCAGTACTTC. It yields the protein CASSLPARGWTQYF.